The T cell receptor beta chain described here comes from a study of spatial heterogeneity in lung cancer. Germline V lookup: CDR1 MNHEY, CDR2 SVGAGI. Trimming took 6 bases from V and 2 from J; bases not matched to a gene: 4. The CDR3 is 15 amino acids. A unique molecular identifier was carried by every single TCR cDNA molecule. TCRdb used MiXCR to reprocess the 5' RACE reads, holding one entry per CDR3 protein. The table lists 85,000 to 100,000 distinct CDR3 sequences, approximately 12% of them singletons. Stated time point: sample taken at primary tumor resection. Unsorted samples of tumor, nontumor lung or frozen PBMC had their whole RNA sequenced.

The chain links TRBV6-5 to TRBJ2-6, with 7 bases fitting TRBD1. This sample comprised PBMCs, obtained at surgery. The clonotype comes from a male donor with early-stage non-small cell lung cancer. This CDR3 is CASRRQGAGANVLTF. DNA for the CDR3: TGTGCCAGCAGAAGACAGGGAGCTGGGGCCAACGTCCTGACTTTC.